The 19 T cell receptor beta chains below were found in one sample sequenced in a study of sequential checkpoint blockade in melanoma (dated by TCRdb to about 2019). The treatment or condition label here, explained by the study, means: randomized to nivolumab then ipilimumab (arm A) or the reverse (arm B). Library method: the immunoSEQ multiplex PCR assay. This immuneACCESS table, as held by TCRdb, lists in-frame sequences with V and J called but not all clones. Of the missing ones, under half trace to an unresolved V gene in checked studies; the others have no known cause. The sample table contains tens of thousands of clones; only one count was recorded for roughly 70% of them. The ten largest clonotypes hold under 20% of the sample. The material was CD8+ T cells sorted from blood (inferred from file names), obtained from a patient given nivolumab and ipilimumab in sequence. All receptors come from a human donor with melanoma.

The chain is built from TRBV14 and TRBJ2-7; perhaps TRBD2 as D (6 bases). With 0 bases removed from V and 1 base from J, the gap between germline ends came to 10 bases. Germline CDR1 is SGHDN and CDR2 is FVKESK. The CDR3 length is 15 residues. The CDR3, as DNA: TGTGCCAGCAGCCAAGATCCCGGGGGATCCTACGAGCAGTACGTC. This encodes CASSQDPGGSYEQYV.

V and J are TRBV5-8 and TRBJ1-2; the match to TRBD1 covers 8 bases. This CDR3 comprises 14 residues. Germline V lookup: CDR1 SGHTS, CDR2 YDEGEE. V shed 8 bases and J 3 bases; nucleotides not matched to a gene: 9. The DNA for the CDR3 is TGTGCCAGAACGGACAGGGACCCTCACTATGGCTACACCTTC. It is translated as CARTDRDPHYGYTF.

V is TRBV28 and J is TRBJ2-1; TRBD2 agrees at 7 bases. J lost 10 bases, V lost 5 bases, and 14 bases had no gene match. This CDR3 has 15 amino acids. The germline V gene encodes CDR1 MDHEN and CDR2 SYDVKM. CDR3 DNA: TGTGCCAGCAGTAGCGGGACGCTTGGGATAGGGGAGCAGTTCTTC. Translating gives CASSSGTLGIGEQFF. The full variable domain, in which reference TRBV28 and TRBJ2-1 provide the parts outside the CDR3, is DVKVTQSSRYLVKRTGEKVFLECVQDMDHENMFWYRQDPGLGLRLIYFSYDVKMKEKGDIPEGYSVSREKKERFSLILESASTNQTSMYLCASSSGTLGIGEQFFGPGTRLTVL.

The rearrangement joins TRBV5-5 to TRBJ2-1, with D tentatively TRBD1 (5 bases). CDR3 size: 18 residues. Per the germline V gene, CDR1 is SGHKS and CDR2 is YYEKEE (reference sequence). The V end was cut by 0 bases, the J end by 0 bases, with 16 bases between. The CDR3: CASSLGLRRGSSYNEQFF. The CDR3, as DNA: TGTGCCAGCAGCTTGGGGCTACGTAGGGGAAGCTCCTACAATGAGCAGTTCTTC.

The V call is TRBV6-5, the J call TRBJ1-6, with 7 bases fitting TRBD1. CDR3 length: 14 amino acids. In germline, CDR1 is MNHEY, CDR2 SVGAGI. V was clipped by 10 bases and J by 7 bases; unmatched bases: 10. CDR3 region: CATFPGQWNSPLHF. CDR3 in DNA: TGTGCCACATTCCCGGGACAGTGGAATTCACCCCTCCACTTT.

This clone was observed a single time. The DNA of the CDR3 is TGTGCCAGCAGCTTAGAGGGGGACAATGAGCAGTTCTTC. It codes for CASSLEGDNEQFF. The rearrangement joins TRBV7-2 to TRBJ2-1, with a possible D match to TRBD1 (6 bases). V was pared by 1 base and J by 5 bases, with 6 bases between. CDR3 length: 13 residues. Germline V gives CDR1 SGHTA, CDR2 FQGNSA.

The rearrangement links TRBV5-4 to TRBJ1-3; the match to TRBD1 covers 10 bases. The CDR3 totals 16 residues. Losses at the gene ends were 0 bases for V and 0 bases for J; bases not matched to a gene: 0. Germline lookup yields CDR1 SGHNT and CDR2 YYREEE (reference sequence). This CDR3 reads CASSLGQGASGNTIYF. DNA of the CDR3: TGTGCCAGCAGCTTGGGACAGGGGGCCTCTGGAAACACCATATATTTT.

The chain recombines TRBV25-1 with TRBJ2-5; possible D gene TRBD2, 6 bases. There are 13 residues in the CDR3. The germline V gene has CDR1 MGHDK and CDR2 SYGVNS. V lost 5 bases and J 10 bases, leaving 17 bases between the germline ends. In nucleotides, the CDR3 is TGTGCCAGCAGTCTGTTGGGTGTCGGGGGCCAGTACTTC. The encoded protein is CASSLLGVGGQYF.

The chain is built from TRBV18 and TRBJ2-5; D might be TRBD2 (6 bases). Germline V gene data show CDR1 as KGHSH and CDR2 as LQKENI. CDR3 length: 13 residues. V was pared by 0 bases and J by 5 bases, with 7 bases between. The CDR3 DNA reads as TGTGCCAGCTCACCACCAGGGAGGGAGACCCAGTACTTC. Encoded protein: CASSPPGRETQYF.

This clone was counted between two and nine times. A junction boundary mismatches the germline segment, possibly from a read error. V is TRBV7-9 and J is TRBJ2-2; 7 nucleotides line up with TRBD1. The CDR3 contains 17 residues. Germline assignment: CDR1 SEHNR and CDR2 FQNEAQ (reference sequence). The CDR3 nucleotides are TGTGCCAGCAGCGGAGCGAGCAGGGGGTCGAAGACCGGGGAGCTGTTTTTT. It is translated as CASSGASRGSKTGELFF.

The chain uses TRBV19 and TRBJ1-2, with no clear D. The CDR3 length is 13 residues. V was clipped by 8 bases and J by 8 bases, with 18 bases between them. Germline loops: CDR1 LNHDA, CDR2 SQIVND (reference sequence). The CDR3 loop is CASALSGSWGYTF. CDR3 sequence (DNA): TGTGCCAGTGCCCTCTCGGGGAGTTGGGGCTACACCTTC.

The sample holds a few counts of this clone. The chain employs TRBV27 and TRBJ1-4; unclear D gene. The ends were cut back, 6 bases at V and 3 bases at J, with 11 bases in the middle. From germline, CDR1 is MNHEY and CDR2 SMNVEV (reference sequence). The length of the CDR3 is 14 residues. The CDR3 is CASRPRGANEKLFF. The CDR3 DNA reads TGTGCCAGCAGGCCCCGCGGGGCTAATGAAAAACTGTTTTTT.

The CDR3: CARNPDRANTEAFF. DNA for the CDR3: TGTGCCAGAAACCCAGACAGGGCTAACACTGAAGCTTTCTTT. This chain connects TRBV5-3 to TRBJ1-1, with 7 bases aligning to TRBD1. TRBV5-3 is an ORF for which the function is uncertain. The CDR3 runs 14 residues. With V trimmed by 6 bases and J by 2 bases, 7 bases remained unmatched.

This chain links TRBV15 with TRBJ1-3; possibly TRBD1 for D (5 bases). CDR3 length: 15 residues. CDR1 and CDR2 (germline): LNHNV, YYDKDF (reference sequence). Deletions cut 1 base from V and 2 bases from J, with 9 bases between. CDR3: CATSRGRGAGNTIYF. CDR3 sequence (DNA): TGTGCCACCAGCAGAGGACGGGGGGCTGGAAACACCATATATTTT.

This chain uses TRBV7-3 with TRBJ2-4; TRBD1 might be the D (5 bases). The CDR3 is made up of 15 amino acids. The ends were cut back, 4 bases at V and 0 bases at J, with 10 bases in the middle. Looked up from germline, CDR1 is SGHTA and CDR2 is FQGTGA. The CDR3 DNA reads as TGTGCCAGCAGCTCAGGGTCCCTAGCCAAAAACATTCAGTACTTC. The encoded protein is CASSSGSLAKNIQYF.

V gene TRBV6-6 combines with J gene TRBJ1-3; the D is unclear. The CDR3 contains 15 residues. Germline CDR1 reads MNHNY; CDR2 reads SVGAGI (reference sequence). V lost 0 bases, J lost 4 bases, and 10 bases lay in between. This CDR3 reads CASSYSGGSGNTIYF. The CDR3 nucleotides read TGTGCCAGCAGTTACTCGGGAGGTTCCGGAAACACCATATATTTT.

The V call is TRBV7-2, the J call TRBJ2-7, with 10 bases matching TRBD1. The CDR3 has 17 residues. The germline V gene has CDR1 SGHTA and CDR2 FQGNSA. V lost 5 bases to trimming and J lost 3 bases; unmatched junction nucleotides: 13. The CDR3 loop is CASSPPPFRTGGYEQYF. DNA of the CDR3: TGTGCCAGCAGCCCGCCCCCTTTCAGGACAGGGGGCTACGAGCAGTACTTC.

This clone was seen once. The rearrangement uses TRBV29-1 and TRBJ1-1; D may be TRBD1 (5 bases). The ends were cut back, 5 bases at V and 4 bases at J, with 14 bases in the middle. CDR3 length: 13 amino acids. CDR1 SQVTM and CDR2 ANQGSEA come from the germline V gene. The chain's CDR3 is CSVKGWGTTEAFF. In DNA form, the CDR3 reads TGCAGCGTTAAGGGATGGGGCACCACTGAAGCTTTCTTT.

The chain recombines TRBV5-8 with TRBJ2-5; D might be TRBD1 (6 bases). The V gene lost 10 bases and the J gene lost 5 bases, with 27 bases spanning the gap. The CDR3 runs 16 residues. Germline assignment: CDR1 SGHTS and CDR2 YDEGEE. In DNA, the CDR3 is TGTGCCGTCAGTGGCCCAAACCCAACAGGGTTTGAGACCCAGTACTTC. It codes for CAVSGPNPTGFETQYF.